This passage covers 7 T cell receptor beta chains from one sample sequenced in a study of a mutant IDH1 vaccine in newly diagnosed glioma. Assay used: immunoSEQ multiplex PCR; TCRdb lists only in-frame clones, some missing. The sample includes tens of thousands of clones, approximately 80% of them seen just once. No antigen is known for these receptors. Regarding time point: week 11, during vaccination. The vaccine gave 300 ug of a 20-mer mutant IDH1 peptide subcutaneously per dose. This sample comprised PBMCs, obtained from a glioma patient whose treatment included an IDH1 peptide vaccine. These receptors were taken from a woman aged 18-30 years with glioma.

The chain has TRBV5-1 and TRBJ1-1, with 8 bases identical to TRBD1. V gave up 0 bases and J gave up 5 bases; unmatched junction bases: 6. Germline values: CDR1 SGHRS, CDR2 YFSETQ. This CDR3 spans 15 amino acids. The DNA of the CDR3 is TGCGCCAGCAGCTTGGAGCAGGGGGCAGGAACTGAAGCTTTCTTT. Its translation is CASSLEQGAGTEAFF.

This clone occurred a few times. V and J are TRBV6-5 and TRBJ1-1; TRBD1 might be the D (6 bases). The CDR3 has 15 amino acids. Germline V gives CDR1 MNHEY, CDR2 SVGAGI. The germline V and J ends were trimmed by 0 bases and 5 bases, with 13 bases remaining between them. In nucleotides, the CDR3 is TGTGCCAGCAGTTACTCGTCCGGGACAAGGACTGAAGCTTTCTTT. Translating gives CASSYSSGTRTEAFF.

V usage is TRBV13 and J usage is TRBJ2-2, with no clear D. Germline V gene data show CDR1 as PRHDT and CDR2 as FYEKMQ (reference sequence). Trimming cost V 8 bases and J 1 base, with 11 bases left between them. The CDR3 is 14 amino acids. DNA for the CDR3: TGTGCCAGCCTTCCAAAGTGGAACACCGGGGAGCTGTTTTTT. Protein sequence: CASLPKWNTGELFF.

This CDR3 reads CASSRRDSLNEKLFF. The CDR3 DNA follows: TGTGCCAGCAGCCGCCGGGACAGCTTAAATGAAAAACTGTTTTTT. This sequence joins TRBV6-7 and TRBJ1-4; 7 positions match TRBD1. TRBV6-7 is an ORF, and what it does is uncertain. After removal of 6 bases from V and 5 bases from J, the junction contained 9 bases not matched to a gene. This CDR3 is 15 amino acids long.

The chain carries TRBV19 and TRBJ2-1; the D call may be TRBD1 or TRBD2 (5 bases each). Trimming shortened V by 5 bases and J by 4 bases, and 9 bases separated the two germline ends. The germline V gene encodes CDR1 LNHDA and CDR2 SQIVND (reference sequence). The CDR3 length is 13 residues. CDR3 sequence: CASSGTLYNEQFF. CDR3 sequence (DNA): TGTGCCAGTAGTGGGACCCTATACAATGAGCAGTTCTTC.

The CDR3 bases are TGTGCCAGCAGCTCTCCAGGGGCGGGTCAGCCCCAGCATTTT. It encodes CASSSPGAGQPQHF. The chain uses TRBV5-6 and TRBJ1-5, with D possibly matching TRBD1 (6 bases). The length of the CDR3 is 14 residues. Germline V gene sequence: CDR1 SGHDT, CDR2 YYEEEE. Trimming took off 3 bases at V and 6 bases at J, with 13 bases between the two ends.

This clone appeared once. CDR3 sequence (DNA): TGTGCCAGCAGTTTTGGGGACAGTTCCTACGAGCAGTACTTC. Encoded protein: CASSFGDSSYEQYF. V gene TRBV27 combines with J gene TRBJ2-7; 7 positions agree with TRBD1. Trimming removed 3 bases from V and 1 base from J; junction bases left unmatched: 3. CDR1 is MNHEY and CDR2 is SMNVEV in the germline V gene (reference sequence). The CDR3 has 14 residues.